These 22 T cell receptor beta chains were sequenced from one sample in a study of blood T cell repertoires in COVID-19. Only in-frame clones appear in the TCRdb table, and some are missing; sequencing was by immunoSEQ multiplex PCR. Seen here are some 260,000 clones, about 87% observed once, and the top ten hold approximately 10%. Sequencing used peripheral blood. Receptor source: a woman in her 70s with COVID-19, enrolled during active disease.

This chain's CDR3 is CASSRTSGRAWETQYF. DNA of the CDR3: TGTGCCAGCAGCCGGACTAGCGGGAGGGCGTGGGAGACCCAGTACTTC. This chain connects TRBV7-2 to TRBJ2-5; TRBD2 matches 15 bases. V lost 5 bases and J lost 5; bases outside the gene matches: 6. CDR3 length: 16 amino acids. Germline lookup yields CDR1 SGHTA and CDR2 FQGNSA.

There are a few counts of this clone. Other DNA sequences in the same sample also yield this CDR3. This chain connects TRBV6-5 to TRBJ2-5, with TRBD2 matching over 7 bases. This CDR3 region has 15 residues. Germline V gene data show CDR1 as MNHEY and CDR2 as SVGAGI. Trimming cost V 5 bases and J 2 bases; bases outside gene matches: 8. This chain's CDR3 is CASSPLAGGQETQYF. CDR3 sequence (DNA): TGTGCCAGCAGTCCTCTAGCCGGGGGGCAAGAGACCCAGTACTTC.

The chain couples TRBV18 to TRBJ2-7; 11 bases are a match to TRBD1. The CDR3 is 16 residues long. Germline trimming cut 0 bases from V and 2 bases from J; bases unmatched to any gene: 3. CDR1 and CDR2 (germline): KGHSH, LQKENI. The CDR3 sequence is CASSPPKGQGAYEQYF. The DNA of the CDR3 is TGTGCCAGCTCACCACCGAAGGGACAGGGGGCCTACGAGCAGTACTTC.

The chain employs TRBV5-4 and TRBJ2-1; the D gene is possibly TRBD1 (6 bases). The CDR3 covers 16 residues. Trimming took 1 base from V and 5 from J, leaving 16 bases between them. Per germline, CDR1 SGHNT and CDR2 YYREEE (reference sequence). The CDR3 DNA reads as TGTGCCAGCAGCTTGAGGCCGGCAGGGGTCAACAATGAGCAGTTCTTC. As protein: CASSLRPAGVNNEQFF.

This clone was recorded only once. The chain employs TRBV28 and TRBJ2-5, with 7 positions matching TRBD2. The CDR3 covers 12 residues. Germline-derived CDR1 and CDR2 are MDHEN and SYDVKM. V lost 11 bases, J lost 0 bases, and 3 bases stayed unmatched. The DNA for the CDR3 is TGTGCCGGGGGAGGGTACCAAGAGACCCAGTACTTC. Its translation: CAGGGYQETQYF.

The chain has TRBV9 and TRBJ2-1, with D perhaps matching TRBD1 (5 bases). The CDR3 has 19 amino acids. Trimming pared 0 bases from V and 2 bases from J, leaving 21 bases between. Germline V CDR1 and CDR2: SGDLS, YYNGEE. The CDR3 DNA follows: TGTGCCAGCAGCGTAGCTACATCTGAAGGCAGGGTCCCCTACAATGAGCAGTTCTTC. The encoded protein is CASSVATSEGRVPYNEQFF. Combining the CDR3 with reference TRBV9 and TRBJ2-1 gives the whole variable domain DSGVTQTPKHLITATGQRVTLRCSPRSGDLSVYWYQQSLDQGLQFLIQYYNGEERAKGNILERFSAQQFPDLHSELNLSSLELGDSALYFCASSVATSEGRVPYNEQFFGPGTRLTVL.

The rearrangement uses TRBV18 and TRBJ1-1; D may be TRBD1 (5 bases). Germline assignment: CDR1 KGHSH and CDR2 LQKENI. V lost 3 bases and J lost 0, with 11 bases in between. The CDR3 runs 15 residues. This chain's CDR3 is CASSPWGVLNTEAFF. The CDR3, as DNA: TGTGCCAGCTCACCTTGGGGGGTTTTGAACACTGAAGCTTTCTTT.

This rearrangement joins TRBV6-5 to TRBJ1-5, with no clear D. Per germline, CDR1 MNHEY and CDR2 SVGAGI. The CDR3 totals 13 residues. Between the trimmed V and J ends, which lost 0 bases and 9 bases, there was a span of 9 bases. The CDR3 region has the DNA TGTGCCAGCAGTTACTCCCCGGGTCTGCCCCAGCATTTT. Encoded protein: CASSYSPGLPQHF.

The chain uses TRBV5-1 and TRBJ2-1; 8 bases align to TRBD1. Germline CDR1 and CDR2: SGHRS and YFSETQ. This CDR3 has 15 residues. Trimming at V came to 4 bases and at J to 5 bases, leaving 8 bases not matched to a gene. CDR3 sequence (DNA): TGCGCCAGCAGCCCTGGACAGGGCCCGAACAATGAGCAGTTCTTC. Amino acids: CASSPGQGPNNEQFF.

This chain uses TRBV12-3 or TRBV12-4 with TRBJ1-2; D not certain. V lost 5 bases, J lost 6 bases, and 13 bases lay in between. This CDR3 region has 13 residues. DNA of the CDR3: TGTGCCAGCAGTAAGCGACGCTGGCATGGCTACACCTTC. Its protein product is CASSKRRWHGYTF.

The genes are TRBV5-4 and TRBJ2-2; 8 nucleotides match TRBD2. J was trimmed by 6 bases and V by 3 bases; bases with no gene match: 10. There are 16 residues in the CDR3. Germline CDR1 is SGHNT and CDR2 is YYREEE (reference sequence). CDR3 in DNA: TGTGCCAGCAGCTCCTCGGGACTAGGCGCATCCGGGGAGCTGTTTTTT. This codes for CASSSSGLGASGELFF. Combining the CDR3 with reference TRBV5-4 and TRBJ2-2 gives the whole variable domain ETGVTQSPTHLIKTRGQQVTLRCSSQSGHNTVSWYQQALGQGPQFIFQYYREEENGRGNFPPRFSGLQFPNYSSELNVNALELDDSALYLCASSSSGLGASGELFFGEGSRLTVL.

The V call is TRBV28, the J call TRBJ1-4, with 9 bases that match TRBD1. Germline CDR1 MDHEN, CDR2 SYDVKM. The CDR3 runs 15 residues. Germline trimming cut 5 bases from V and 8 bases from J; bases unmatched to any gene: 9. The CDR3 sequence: CASSKPGQGGEKLFF. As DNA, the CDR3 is TGTGCCAGCAGTAAACCGGGACAGGGAGGCGAAAAACTGTTTTTT.

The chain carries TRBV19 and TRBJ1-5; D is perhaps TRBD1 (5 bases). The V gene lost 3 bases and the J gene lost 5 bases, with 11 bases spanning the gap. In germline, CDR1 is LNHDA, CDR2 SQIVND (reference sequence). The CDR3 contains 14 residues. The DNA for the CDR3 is TGTGCCAGTAGTATTACAGGCAGAGATCAGCCCCAGCATTTT. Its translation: CASSITGRDQPQHF.

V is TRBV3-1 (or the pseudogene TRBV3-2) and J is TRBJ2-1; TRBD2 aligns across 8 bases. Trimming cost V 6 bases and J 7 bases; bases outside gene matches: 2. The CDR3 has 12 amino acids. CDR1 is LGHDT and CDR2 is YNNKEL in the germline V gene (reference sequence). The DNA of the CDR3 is TGTGCCAGCAGACGCGGGGGGAATGAGCAGTTCTTC. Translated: CASRRGGNEQFF.

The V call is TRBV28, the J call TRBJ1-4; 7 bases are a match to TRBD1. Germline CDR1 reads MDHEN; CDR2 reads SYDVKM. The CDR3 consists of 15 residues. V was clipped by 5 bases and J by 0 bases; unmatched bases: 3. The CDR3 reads CASSTQGATNEKLFF. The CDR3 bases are TGTGCCAGCAGTACCCAGGGGGCAACTAATGAAAAACTGTTTTTT.

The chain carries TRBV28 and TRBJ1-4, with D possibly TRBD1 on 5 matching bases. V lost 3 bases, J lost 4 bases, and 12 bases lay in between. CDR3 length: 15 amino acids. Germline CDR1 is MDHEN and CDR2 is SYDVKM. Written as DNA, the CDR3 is TGTGCCAGCAGTTTCGGGGGAGAGAGTAATGAAAAACTGTTTTTT. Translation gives CASSFGGESNEKLFF.

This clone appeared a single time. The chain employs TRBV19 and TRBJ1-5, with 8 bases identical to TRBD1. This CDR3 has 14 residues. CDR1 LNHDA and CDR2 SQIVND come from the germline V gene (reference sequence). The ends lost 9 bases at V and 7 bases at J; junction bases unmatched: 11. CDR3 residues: CASRQGSSRQPQHF. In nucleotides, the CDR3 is TGTGCCAGCAGACAGGGGTCCTCCCGGCAGCCCCAGCATTTT.

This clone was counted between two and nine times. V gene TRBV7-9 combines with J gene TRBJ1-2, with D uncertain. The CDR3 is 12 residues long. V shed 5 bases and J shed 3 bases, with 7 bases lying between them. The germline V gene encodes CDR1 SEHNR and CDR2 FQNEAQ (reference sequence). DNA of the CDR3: TGTGCCAGCAGCCCCCTTGACTATGGCTACACCTTC. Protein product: CASSPLDYGYTF.

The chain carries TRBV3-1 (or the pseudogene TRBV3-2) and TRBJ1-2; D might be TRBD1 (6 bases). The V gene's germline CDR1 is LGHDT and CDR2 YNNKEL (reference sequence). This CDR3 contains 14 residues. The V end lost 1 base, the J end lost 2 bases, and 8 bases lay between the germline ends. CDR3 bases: TGTGCCAGCAGCCAAGGGACAGAGAACTATGGCTACACCTTC. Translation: CASSQGTENYGYTF.

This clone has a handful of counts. This chain's CDR3 is CASSPVGRETQYF. The CDR3 region has the DNA TGTGCCAGCAGCCCCGTGGGCAGGGAGACCCAGTACTTC. V and J are TRBV3-1 (or the pseudogene TRBV3-2) and TRBJ2-5; no definite D call. V dropped 4 bases and J dropped 5 bases, with 11 bases sitting between them. The CDR3 has 13 residues. CDR1 and CDR2 from the germline V gene are LGHDT and YNNKEL (reference sequence).

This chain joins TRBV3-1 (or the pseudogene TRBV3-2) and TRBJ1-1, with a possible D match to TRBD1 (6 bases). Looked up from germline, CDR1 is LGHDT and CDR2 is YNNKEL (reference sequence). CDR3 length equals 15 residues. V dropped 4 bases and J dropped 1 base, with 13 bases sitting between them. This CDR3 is CASSRTGTQNTEAFF. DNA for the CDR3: TGTGCCAGCAGCCGAACCGGGACACAGAACACTGAAGCTTTCTTT.

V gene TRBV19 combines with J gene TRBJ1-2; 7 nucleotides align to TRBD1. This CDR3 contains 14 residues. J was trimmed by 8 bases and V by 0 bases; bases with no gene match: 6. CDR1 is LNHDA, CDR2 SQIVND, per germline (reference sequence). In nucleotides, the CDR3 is TGTGCCAGTAGTATAGATCTAAGGGACAGCGGCTACACCTTC. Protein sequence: CASSIDLRDSGYTF.